Below are 27 T cell receptor beta chains sequenced from a single sample in a study of control samples from healthy donors and cancer patients. Sequenced by immunoSEQ multiplex PCR; TCRdb stores in-frame clones only, minus some. The sample has approximately 100,000 clones; around 90% are singletons. The sequencing input was blood. The origin of the receptors is a human donor in good health. The donor label of this sample is uncertain.

The chain is built from TRBV29-1 and TRBJ1-1; maybe TRBD1 (6 bases). CDR1 is SQVTM and CDR2 is ANQGSEA in the germline V gene. V lost 6 bases and J lost 1, with 9 bases in between. This CDR3 is 12 amino acids long. CDR3 in amino acids: CSVVQGNTEAFF. The CDR3 DNA sequence: TGCAGCGTGGTACAGGGGAACACTGAAGCTTTCTTT.

V gene TRBV27 combines with J gene TRBJ2-1, with D perhaps TRBD1 or TRBD2 (5 bases each). V was trimmed by 8 bases and J by 6 bases, leaving 17 bases between them. This CDR3 contains 14 residues. In germline, CDR1 is MNHEY, CDR2 SMNVEV (reference sequence). CDR3 sequence reads: CASHQRGSINEQFF. In nucleotides, the CDR3 is TGTGCCAGCCACCAGAGGGGTAGTATCAATGAGCAGTTCTTC.

The chain carries TRBV30 and TRBJ2-4; tentatively, D is TRBD1 (6 bases). The length of the CDR3 is 12 residues. Trimming took off 2 bases at V and 6 bases at J, with 8 bases between the two ends. Per germline, CDR1 GTSNPN and CDR2 SVGIG (reference sequence). The DNA for the CDR3 is TGTGCCTGGAGTCAGGGGATAAACATTCAGTACTTC. Translated: CAWSQGINIQYF.

V and J are TRBV27 and TRBJ1-2, with a possible D match to TRBD1 (5 bases). Looked up from germline, CDR1 is MNHEY and CDR2 is SMNVEV (reference sequence). V was pared by 7 bases and J by 4 bases, with 16 bases between. This CDR3 is 14 amino acids long. CDR3 coding DNA: TGTGCCAGCAACACCCTGGGGCGGACCTATGGCTACACCTTC. It encodes CASNTLGRTYGYTF.

This rearrangement joins TRBV4-2 to TRBJ2-2; D is unclear. CDR1 and CDR2 (germline): LGHNA, YNFKEQ. CDR3 length: 14 residues. The V gene lost 4 bases and the J gene lost 8 bases, with 14 bases spanning the gap. CDR3 sequence reads: CASSPWIGEGELFF. CDR3 nucleotide sequence: TGTGCCAGCAGCCCCTGGATAGGAGAAGGGGAGCTGTTTTTT.

CDR3 bases: TGTGCCAGCAGCCCTTTGGGCAGGGGGCTCGAAACCGGGGAGCTGTTTTTT. Translated: CASSPLGRGLETGELFF. This chain links TRBV7-3 with TRBJ2-2; TRBD1 matches at 8 bases. Germline V gives CDR1 SGHTA, CDR2 FQGTGA. The V segment lost 5 bases and the J segment 5 bases; nucleotides outside the gene matches: 13. The CDR3 has 17 residues. The whole variable domain, filled in from reference TRBV7-3 and TRBJ2-2, reads GAGVSQTPSNKVTEKGKYVELRCDPISGHTALYWYRQSLGQGPEFLIYFQGTGAADDSGLPNDRFFAVRPEGSVSTLKIQRTERGDSAVYLCASSPLGRGLETGELFFGEGSRLTVL.

The CDR3 DNA reads as TGTGCCAGCAGCTTGTTTGACACCGGGCGTAGGGACATTCAGTACTTC. This translates into CASSLFDTGRRDIQYF. The chain has TRBV5-6 and TRBJ2-4; D is ambiguous. The germline CDR1 and CDR2 sequences are SGHDT and YYEEEE. V was cut by 1 base and J by 8 bases, with 19 bases left in between. The CDR3 is 16 amino acids. Full variable domain (missing parts from reference TRBV5-6 and TRBJ2-4): DAGVTQSPTHLIKTRGQQVTLRCSPKSGHDTVSWYQQALGQGPQFIFQYYEEEERQRGNFPDRFSGHQFPNYSSELNVNALLLGDSALYLCASSLFDTGRRDIQYFGAGTRLSVL.

This chain uses TRBV3-1 (or the pseudogene TRBV3-2) with TRBJ1-3; the match to TRBD1 covers 8 bases. This CDR3 region has 16 residues. CDR1 and CDR2 (germline): LGHDT, YNNKEL (reference sequence). The V segment lost 4 bases and the J segment 0 bases; nucleotides outside the gene matches: 5. The CDR3 nucleotides read TGTGCCAGCAGCCTGACAGGGGATATCTCTGGAAACACCATATATTTT. The encoded protein is CASSLTGDISGNTIYF.

For the CDR3, the DNA is TGTGCCAGCAGCGTAGCGGGGGGGAACACCGGGGAGCTGTTTTTT. Its translation: CASSVAGGNTGELFF. The gene calls are TRBV5-4 and TRBJ2-2; TRBD2 aligns across 10 bases. Trimming took 4 bases from V and 1 from J; bases not matched to a gene: 1. The CDR3 has 15 amino acids. Germline V gene sequence: CDR1 SGHNT, CDR2 YYREEE (reference sequence). Looking up the rest from reference TRBV5-4 and TRBJ2-2 gives the full variable domain: ETGVTQSPTHLIKTRGQQVTLRCSSQSGHNTVSWYQQALGQGPQFIFQYYREEENGRGNFPPRFSGLQFPNYSSELNVNALELDDSALYLCASSVAGGNTGELFFGEGSRLTVL.

This sequence joins TRBV19 and TRBJ2-1; TRBD1 is a possible D gene (7 bases). Germline CDR1 reads LNHDA; CDR2 reads SQIVND (reference sequence). CDR3 length: 15 residues. V shed 5 bases and J shed 4 bases, with 15 bases lying between them. CDR3 DNA sequence: TGTGCCAGTAGTGACAGGGCCGGGGGTTACAATGAGCAGTTCTTC. Translating it yields CASSDRAGGYNEQFF.

The CDR3 here is CASSPIEGPTKAFF. CDR3 DNA: TGTGCCAGCAGCCCGATCGAAGGACCTACCAAAGCTTTCTTT. The genes are TRBV7-8 and TRBJ1-1; D ambiguous. The CDR3 is made up of 14 amino acids. The V end was cut by 5 bases, the J end by 9 bases, with 19 bases between. Per germline, CDR1 SGHVS and CDR2 FQNEAQ.

The J gene is TRBJ2-2, the V gene TRBV25-1; TRBD1 matches 12 bases. Germline V gene sequence: CDR1 MGHDK, CDR2 SYGVNS. The CDR3 extends over 16 amino acids. V lost 3 bases to trimming and J lost 7 bases; unmatched junction nucleotides: 6. The CDR3 coding sequence is TGTGCCAGCAGTGAGGGGACAGGGGGCACGGACGGGGAGCTGTTTTTT. The encoded protein is CASSEGTGGTDGELFF.

The rearrangement uses TRBV10-3 and TRBJ1-4, with 7 nucleotides matching TRBD1. The trim removed 3 bases at V and 6 bases at J, leaving 1 base unmatched. Germline V gives CDR1 ENHRY, CDR2 SYGVKD. This CDR3 has 13 amino acids. In nucleotides, the CDR3 is TGTGCCATCAGTGACAGGGGGGATGAAAAACTGTTTTTT. Its translation: CAISDRGDEKLFF.

Remarks on this clone: At one boundary the junction diverges from the germline segment, which might be a read error. This CDR3 reads CASSLTSGGGETQYF. The DNA for the CDR3 is TGTGCTAGCAGCTTAACTAGCGGGGGCGGAGAGACCCAGTACTTC. This chain connects TRBV7-7 to TRBJ2-5; 11 bases align to TRBD2. CDR1 SSHAT and CDR2 FNYEAQ come from the germline V gene (reference sequence). The CDR3 is 15 residues long.

The J gene is TRBJ2-3, the V gene TRBV7-3; 8 nucleotides line up with TRBD2. The CDR3 sequence is 16 residues long. J was trimmed by 2 bases and V by 5 bases; bases with no gene match: 9. Germline CDR1 SGHTA, CDR2 FQGTGA. CDR3 residues: CASSPGGAPFTDTQYF. CDR3 coding DNA: TGTGCCAGCAGCCCCGGGGGGGCCCCTTTCACAGATACGCAGTATTTT.

The J gene is TRBJ1-4, the V gene TRBV30; possible D gene TRBD1, 5 bases. The CDR3 is 12 residues long. Germline V lookup: CDR1 GTSNPN, CDR2 SVGIG (reference sequence). V was clipped by 7 bases and J by 5 bases, with 11 bases between them. Written as DNA, the CDR3 is TGTGCCTCGATCGGGGGGAATGAAAAACTGTTTTTT. Translation gives CASIGGNEKLFF.

The chain links TRBV3-1 (or the pseudogene TRBV3-2) to TRBJ2-6; D possibly uses TRBD1 or TRBD2 (5 bases each). In germline, CDR1 is LGHDT, CDR2 YNNKEL (reference sequence). V lost 5 bases and J 4 bases, leaving 12 bases between the germline ends. CDR3 size: 15 residues. The CDR3 DNA reads TGTGCCAGCAGCTATGTGGGGACCGGGGCCAACGTCCTGACTTTC. Residues: CASSYVGTGANVLTF.

The chain recombines TRBV27 with TRBJ2-6, with a tentative D call TRBD2 (6 bases). This CDR3 is 14 amino acids long. V lost 8 bases to trimming and J lost 0 bases, with 8 bases between them. Per the germline V gene, CDR1 is MNHEY and CDR2 is SMNVEV (reference sequence). CDR3 DNA: TGTGCCAGCCAGGAGGGCTCTGGGGCCAACGTCCTGACTTTC. Its translation: CASQEGSGANVLTF.

V usage is TRBV5-1 and J usage is TRBJ2-1, with a weak D call TRBD1 (6 bases). Germline V gives CDR1 SGHRS, CDR2 YFSETQ. V was shortened by 0 bases and J by 7 bases, with 11 bases between the two germline ends. The CDR3 contains 14 residues. As DNA, the CDR3 is TGCGCCAGCAGCTTGGACAGGGCTGGGAATGAGCAGTTCTTC. The encoded protein is CASSLDRAGNEQFF.

This rearrangement joins TRBV2 to TRBJ2-6; unclear D gene. Trimming cost V 6 bases and J 2 bases, with 8 bases left between them. The CDR3 sequence is 14 residues long. CDR1 is SNHLY and CDR2 is FYNNEI in the germline V gene. CDR3 loop: CASRSGTGANVLTF. CDR3 nucleotides: TGTGCCAGCAGGTCAGGCACTGGGGCCAACGTCCTGACTTTC.

This clone was observed a single time. DNA of the CDR3: TGTGCCAGCAGCCCGACCGGACTAGTAGTTCAGGCGCAGTTCTTC. Translating gives CASSPTGLVVQAQFF. The chain couples TRBV3-1 (or the pseudogene TRBV3-2) to TRBJ2-1, with TRBD2 identical over 7 bases. Germline V CDR1 and CDR2: LGHDT, YNNKEL (reference sequence). CDR3 length: 15 amino acids. V trimming: 4 bases; J trimming: 12 bases; junction bases outside the gene matches: 15.

The chain employs TRBV10-2 and TRBJ1-5, with 7 bases fitting TRBD1. The V gene's germline CDR1 is WSHSY and CDR2 SAAADI. With 6 bases clipped from V and 0 bases from J, the junction kept 5 bases outside the gene matches. This CDR3 is 15 amino acids long. The CDR3 region is CASRRDSDSNQPQHF. The DNA for the CDR3 is TGCGCCAGCAGAAGGGACAGTGATAGCAATCAGCCCCAGCATTTT.

V and J are TRBV6-6 and TRBJ2-7; D may match TRBD1 or TRBD2 (5 bases each). CDR3 length: 15 amino acids. V was trimmed by 6 bases and J by 5 bases, leaving 20 bases between them. Germline V gives CDR1 MNHNY, CDR2 SVGAGI (reference sequence). The chain's CDR3 is CASRLGTLPPHEQYF. For the CDR3, the DNA is TGTGCCAGCAGACTCGGGACCCTACCCCCCCACGAGCAGTACTTC.

V usage is TRBV2 and J usage is TRBJ1-6; maybe TRBD1 (5 bases). The ends were cut back, 4 bases at V and 10 bases at J, with 11 bases in the middle. The CDR3 loop spans 13 amino acids. Germline values: CDR1 SNHLY, CDR2 FYNNEI. CDR3 loop: CASSGARESPLHF. The CDR3 nucleotides are TGTGCCAGCAGTGGGGCCAGGGAGTCACCCCTCCACTTT. The complete variable domain, with remaining parts taken from reference TRBV2 and TRBJ1-6, reads EPEVTQTPSHQVTQMGQEVILRCVPISNHLYFYWYRQILGQKVEFLVSFYNNEISEKSEIFDDQFSVERPDGSNFTLKIRSTKLEDSAMYFCASSGARESPLHFGNGTRLTVT.

The J gene is TRBJ1-5, the V gene TRBV28, with D possibly matching TRBD1 (6 bases). Germline V gives CDR1 MDHEN, CDR2 SYDVKM. This CDR3 is built from 14 residues. CDR3: CSSGATESNQPQHF. The DNA for the CDR3 is TGTTCTTCAGGGGCTACTGAAAGCAATCAGCCCCAGCATTTT.

The chain joins TRBV5-6 to TRBJ1-1; D not certain. V shed 4 bases and J shed 2 bases, with 6 bases lying between them. CDR3 length: 12 residues. From germline, CDR1 is SGHDT and CDR2 YYEEEE. The CDR3 here is CASSLANTEAFF. Written as DNA, the CDR3 is TGTGCCAGCAGCCTTGCCAACACTGAAGCTTTCTTT.

V and J are TRBV11-2 and TRBJ2-2; no firm D call. This CDR3 comprises 15 residues. The germline V gene has CDR1 SGHAT and CDR2 FQNNGV. V lost 6 bases, J lost 1 base, and 12 bases lay in between. DNA of the CDR3: TGTGCCAGCAGTCTTGTCCCTGAGAACACCGGGGAGCTGTTTTTT. Its protein product is CASSLVPENTGELFF.